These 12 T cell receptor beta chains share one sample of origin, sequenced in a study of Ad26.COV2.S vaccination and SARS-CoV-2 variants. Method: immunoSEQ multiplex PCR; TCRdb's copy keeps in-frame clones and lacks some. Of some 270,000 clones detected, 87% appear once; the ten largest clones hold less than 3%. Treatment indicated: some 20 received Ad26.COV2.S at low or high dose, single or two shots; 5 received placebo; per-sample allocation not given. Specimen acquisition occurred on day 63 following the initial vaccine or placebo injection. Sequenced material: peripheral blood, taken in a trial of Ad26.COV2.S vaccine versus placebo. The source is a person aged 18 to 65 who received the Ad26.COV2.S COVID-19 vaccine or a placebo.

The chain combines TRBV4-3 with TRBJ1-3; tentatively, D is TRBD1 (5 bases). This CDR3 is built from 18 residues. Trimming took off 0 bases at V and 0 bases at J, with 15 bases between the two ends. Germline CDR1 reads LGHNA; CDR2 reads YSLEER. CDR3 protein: CASSQDPGGFSSGNTIYF. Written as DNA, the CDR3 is TGCGCCAGCAGCCAAGATCCGGGGGGTTTCTCCTCTGGAAACACCATATATTTT.

The CDR3 is CATSDFPGAYNEQFF. CDR3 DNA: TGTGCCACCAGTGATTTCCCGGGAGCCTACAATGAGCAGTTCTTC. The gene calls are TRBV24-1 and TRBJ2-1; tentative D call: TRBD2 (6 bases). The CDR3 has 15 residues. Germline V gene data show CDR1 as KGHDR and CDR2 as SFDVKD. V lost 1 base and J lost 2, with 8 bases in between.

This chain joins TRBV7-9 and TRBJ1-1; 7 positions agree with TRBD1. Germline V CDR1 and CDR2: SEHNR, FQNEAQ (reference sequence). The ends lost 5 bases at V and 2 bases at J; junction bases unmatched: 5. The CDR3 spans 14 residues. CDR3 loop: CASSTQGTNTEAFF. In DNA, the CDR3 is TGTGCCAGCAGCACACAGGGGACCAACACTGAAGCTTTCTTT.

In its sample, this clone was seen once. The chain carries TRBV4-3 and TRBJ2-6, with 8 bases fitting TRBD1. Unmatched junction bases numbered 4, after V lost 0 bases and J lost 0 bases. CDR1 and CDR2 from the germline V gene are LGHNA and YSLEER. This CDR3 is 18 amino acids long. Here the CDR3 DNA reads TGCGCCAGCAGCCAAGATCTGGGACAGGCCTCTGGGGCCAACGTCCTGACTTTC. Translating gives CASSQDLGQASGANVLTF.

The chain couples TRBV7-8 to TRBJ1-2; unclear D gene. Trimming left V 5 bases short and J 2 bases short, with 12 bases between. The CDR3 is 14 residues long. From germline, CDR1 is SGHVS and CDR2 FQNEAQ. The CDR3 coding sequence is TGTGCCAGCAGCCCCTCATATGGGAACTATGGCTACACCTTC. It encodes CASSPSYGNYGYTF.

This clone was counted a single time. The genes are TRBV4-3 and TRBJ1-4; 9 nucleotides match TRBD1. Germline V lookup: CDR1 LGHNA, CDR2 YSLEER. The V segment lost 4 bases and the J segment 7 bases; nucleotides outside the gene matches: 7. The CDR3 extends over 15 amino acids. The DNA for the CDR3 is TGCGCCAGCAGCCGCGATAGGACAGGGGCTGAAAAACTGTTTTTT. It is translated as CASSRDRTGAEKLFF.

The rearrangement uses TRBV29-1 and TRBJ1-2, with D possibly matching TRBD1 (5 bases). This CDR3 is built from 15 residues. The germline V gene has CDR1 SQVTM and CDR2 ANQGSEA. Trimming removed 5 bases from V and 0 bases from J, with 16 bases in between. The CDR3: CSVSGGDASNYGYTF. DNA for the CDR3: TGCAGCGTTTCCGGGGGGGATGCCTCTAACTATGGCTACACCTTC.

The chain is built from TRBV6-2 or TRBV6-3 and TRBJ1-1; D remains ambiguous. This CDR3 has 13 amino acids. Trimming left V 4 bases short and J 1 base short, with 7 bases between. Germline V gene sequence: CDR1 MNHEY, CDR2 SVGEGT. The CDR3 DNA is TGTGCCAGCAGTTTGAAGGGGAACACTGAAGCTTTCTTT. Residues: CASSLKGNTEAFF.

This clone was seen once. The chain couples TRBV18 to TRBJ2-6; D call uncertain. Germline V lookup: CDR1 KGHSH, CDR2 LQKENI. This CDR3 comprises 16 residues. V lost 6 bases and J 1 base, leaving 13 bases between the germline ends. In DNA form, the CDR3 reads TGTGCCAGCTCCCCCAGCCTCCTATCTGGGGCCAACGTCCTGACTTTC. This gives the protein CASSPSLLSGANVLTF.

CDR3 sequence: CASTGRGLWYF. CDR3 DNA: TGTGCCAGCACAGGGCGGGGGTTATGGTATTTT. J is TRBJ2-3 and V is TRBV6-5, with TRBD2 matching over 7 bases. The junction had 9 bases not matched to a gene; V was cut back by 7 bases and J by 14 bases. The CDR3 loop spans 11 amino acids. Germline V lookup: CDR1 MNHEY, CDR2 SVGAGI.

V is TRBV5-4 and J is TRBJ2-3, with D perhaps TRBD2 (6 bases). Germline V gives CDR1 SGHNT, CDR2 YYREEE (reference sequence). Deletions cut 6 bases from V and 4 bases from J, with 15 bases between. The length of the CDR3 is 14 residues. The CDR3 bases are TGTGCCAGCAACGCGAGAGGAGGGGCAGATACGCAGTATTTT. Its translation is CASNARGGADTQYF.

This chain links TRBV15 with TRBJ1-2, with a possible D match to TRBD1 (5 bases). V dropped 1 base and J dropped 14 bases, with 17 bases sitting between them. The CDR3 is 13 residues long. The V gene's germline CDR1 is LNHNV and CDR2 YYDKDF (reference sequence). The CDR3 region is CATSRAAGRAVTF. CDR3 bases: TGTGCCACCAGCAGAGCCGCAGGGAGGGCGGTAACCTTC.